The source of this TCR beta chain is a study of blood T cell repertoires in COVID-19. Study-wide background: The United States, Italy and Spain provided the acute and convalescent COVID-19 samples. PBMCs, B-cell-depleted T cells, or T cells provided the cDNA or gDNA that made up the material.

CDR1 is MNHEY and CDR2 is SVGAGI in the germline V gene. This CDR3 has 15 amino acids. V lost 7 bases, J lost 1 base, and 13 bases lay in between. Per the study methods: Amplification of reference gene primers was used by the study to estimate nucleated cell counts. Data came from immunoSEQ multiplex PCR; TCRdb stores just in-frame clones and leaves some out. Clone size and V and J calls were adopted from that table, with D and trimming inferred from the DNA. Found here are 100,000 to 150,000 clones, around 88% of them singletons; the top ten hold roughly 18%. The sequenced sample consisted of peripheral blood. This receptor was obtained from a man in his forties or fifties with active or convalescent COVID-19. The chain joins TRBV6-5 to TRBJ1-4; D unresolved. The CDR3 sequence: CASNLRIRTNEKLFF. In DNA, the CDR3 is TGTGCCAGCAATCTCAGGATACGAACTAATGAAAAACTGTTTTTT.